This TCR beta chain was recovered during a study of blood T cell repertoires in COVID-19. As for the study in general: Researchers got acute and convalescent COVID-19 samples from the United States, Italy and Spain. T cells, B-cell-depleted T cells, or PBMCs supplied cDNA or gDNA.

V lost 4 bases, J lost 6 bases, and 13 bases stayed unmatched. The germline V gene encodes CDR1 SGHDT and CDR2 YYEEEE. The CDR3 has 16 amino acids. Methods used by the authors: From reference gene primer amplification, estimates of nucleated cell counts were derived. Sequencing was performed with immunoSEQ multiplex PCR; in TCRdb, only in-frame clones are kept and a portion is missing. V and J calls and clone size follow that table, whereas D and trimming were derived from the DNA. The table shows 65,000 to 90,000 clones, with 65% to 85% occurring only once. The rearrangement uses TRBV5-6 and TRBJ2-7; 10 nucleotides agree with TRBD1. This TCR was sampled from a man in his 70s with active or convalescent COVID-19. The sequencing input was peripheral blood. CDR3 residues: CASSRGRLTGGAEQYF. The CDR3 DNA sequence: TGTGCCAGCAGCCGGGGTCGGCTGACAGGGGGCGCCGAGCAGTACTTC.